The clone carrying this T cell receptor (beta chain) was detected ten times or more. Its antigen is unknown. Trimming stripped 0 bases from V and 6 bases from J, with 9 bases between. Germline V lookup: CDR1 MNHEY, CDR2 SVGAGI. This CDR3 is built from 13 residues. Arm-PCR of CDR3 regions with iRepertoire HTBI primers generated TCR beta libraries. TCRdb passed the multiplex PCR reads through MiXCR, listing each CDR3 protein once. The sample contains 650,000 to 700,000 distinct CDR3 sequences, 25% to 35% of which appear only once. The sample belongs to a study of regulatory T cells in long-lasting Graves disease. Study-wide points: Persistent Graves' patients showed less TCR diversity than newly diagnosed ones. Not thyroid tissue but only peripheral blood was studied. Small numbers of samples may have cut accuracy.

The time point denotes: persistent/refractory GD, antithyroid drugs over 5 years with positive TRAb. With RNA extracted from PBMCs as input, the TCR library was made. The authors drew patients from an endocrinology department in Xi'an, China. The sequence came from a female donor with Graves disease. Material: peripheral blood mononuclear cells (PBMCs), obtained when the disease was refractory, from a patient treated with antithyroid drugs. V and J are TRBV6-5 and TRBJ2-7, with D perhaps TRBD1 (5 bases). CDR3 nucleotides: TGTGCCAGCAGTTACTCGTTCACAGGCGAGCAGTACTTC. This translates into CASSYSFTGEQYF.